This TCR beta chain was identified in a study of blood T cell repertoires in COVID-19. Study-wide context: PBMCs, B-cell-depleted T cells, or T cells were the source of the cDNA or gDNA that made up the material.

As processed by the authors: It was from reference gene primer amplification that nucleated cell counts were estimated. The protocol was immunoSEQ multiplex PCR, while the TCRdb copy is restricted to in-frame clones and leaves out a portion. Clonal size and the V and J genes are those of that table, whereas D and trimming came from the DNA. In the table there are some 190,000 clones, about four fifths of which are singletons. This CDR3 comprises 15 residues. CDR1 is SNHLY, CDR2 FYNNEI, per germline. J was trimmed by 6 bases and V by 6 bases; bases with no gene match: 7. V gene TRBV2 combines with J gene TRBJ2-7; 14 nucleotides match TRBD2. The receptor's source is an older woman with active or convalescent COVID-19. The sample consisted of peripheral blood. Here the CDR3 reads CASSLGLAGVGEQYF. In DNA form, the CDR3 reads TGTGCCAGCAGCCTGGGACTAGCGGGAGTAGGCGAGCAGTACTTC.